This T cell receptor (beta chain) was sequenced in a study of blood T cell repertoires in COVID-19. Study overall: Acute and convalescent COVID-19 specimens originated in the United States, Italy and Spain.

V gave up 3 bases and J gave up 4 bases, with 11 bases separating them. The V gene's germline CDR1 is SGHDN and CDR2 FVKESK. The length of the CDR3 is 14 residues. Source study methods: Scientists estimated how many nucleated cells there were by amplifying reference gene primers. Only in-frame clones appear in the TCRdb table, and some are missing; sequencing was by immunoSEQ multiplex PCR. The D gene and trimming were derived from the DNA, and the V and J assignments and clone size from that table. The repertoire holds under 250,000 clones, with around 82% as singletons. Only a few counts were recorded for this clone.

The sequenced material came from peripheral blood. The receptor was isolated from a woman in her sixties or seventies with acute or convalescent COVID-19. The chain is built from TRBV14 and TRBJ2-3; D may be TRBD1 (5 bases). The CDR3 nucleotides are TGTGCCAGCAGCCAGGGGCTCTGGGCAGATACGCAGTATTTT. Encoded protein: CASSQGLWADTQYF.